The 16 T cell receptor beta chains below all came from one sample that was sequenced in a study of immune evolution from preneoplasia to lung adenocarcinoma. Using immunoSEQ multiplex PCR, the repertoire was profiled, and TCRdb retains in-frame clones only, with some absent. The profile shows around 3,000 clones, 83% of them singletons. Sequenced input: FFPE adjacent normal lung tissue. These receptors were taken from a person aged 40 to 49 with lung adenocarcinoma.

This clone was seen a single time. This chain joins TRBV29-1 and TRBJ2-3; D not resolved. CDR1 is SQVTM, CDR2 ANQGSEA, per germline. This CDR3 comprises 14 residues. Trimming removed 3 bases from V and 3 bases from J, with 13 bases in between. The CDR3 bases are TGCAGCGTTGATTATAGTAGTTCAACAGATACGCAGTATTTT. This codes for CSVDYSSSTDTQYF.

Comments on this clone: A junction boundary mismatches the germline segment, possibly from a read error. The rearrangement uses TRBV28 and TRBJ1-2; D call uncertain. This CDR3 contains 15 residues. Looked up from germline, CDR1 is MDHEN and CDR2 is SYDVKM. CDR3 residues: CASSWIDRGNNGYTF. In DNA form, the CDR3 reads TGTGCCAGCAGTTGGATCGATCGGGGTAACAATGGCTACACCTTC.

The chain links TRBV18 to TRBJ2-3; 8 nucleotides match TRBD1. The CDR3 is 16 amino acids. CDR1 and CDR2 from the germline V gene are KGHSH and LQKENI. With 4 bases clipped from V and 4 bases from J, the junction kept 10 bases outside the gene matches. The DNA of the CDR3 is TGTGCCAGCTCACTCGATTCAGGGGGCGCGGCAGATACGCAGTATTTT. This encodes CASSLDSGGAADTQYF.

The chain joins TRBV5-1 to TRBJ1-6, with D unresolved. The CDR3 covers 13 residues. CDR1 and CDR2 from the germline V gene are SGHRS and YFSETQ. Trimming removed 9 bases from V and 5 bases from J, with 12 bases in between. CDR3 residues: CATSTDNNSPLHF. DNA of the CDR3: TGCGCCACCTCGACGGATAATAATTCACCCCTCCACTTT. The whole variable domain, remainder taken from reference TRBV5-1 and TRBJ1-6, is KAGVTQTPRYLIKTRGQQVTLSCSPISGHRSVSWYQQTPGQGLQFLFEYFSETQRNKGNFPGRFSGRQFSNSRSEMNVSTLELGDSALYLCATSTDNNSPLHFGNGTRLTVT.

This chain connects TRBV5-6 to TRBJ2-5; maybe TRBD2 (5 bases). V lost 4 bases and J lost 5, with 12 bases in between. Per the germline V gene, CDR1 is SGHDT and CDR2 is YYEEEE. The CDR3 runs 13 residues. The CDR3 nucleotides are TGTGCCAGCAGCCCCGCTCGGAGGGAGACCCAGTACTTC. This encodes CASSPARRETQYF.

This chain uses TRBV13 with TRBJ2-1; 9 bases agree with TRBD2. CDR1 is PRHDT and CDR2 is FYEKMQ in the germline V gene (reference sequence). The trim removed 5 bases at V and 5 bases at J, leaving 10 bases unmatched. The CDR3 is made up of 16 amino acids. The CDR3 protein is CASSPTGTSYDNEQFF. The CDR3 DNA sequence: TGTGCCAGCAGCCCAACCGGGACTAGCTATGACAATGAGCAGTTCTTC.

The V and J genes are TRBV19 and TRBJ1-2; 10 bases are shared with TRBD1. CDR1 LNHDA and CDR2 SQIVND come from the germline V gene (reference sequence). The CDR3 extends over 14 amino acids. V trimming: 4 bases; J trimming: 7 bases; junction bases outside the gene matches: 6. The CDR3 spells CASSTRQGASGYTF. In DNA, the CDR3 is TGTGCCAGTAGTACCCGACAGGGGGCCTCTGGCTACACCTTC.

The genes are TRBV5-1 and TRBJ1-2; 7 bases align to TRBD1. There are 13 residues in the CDR3. Per the germline V gene, CDR1 is SGHRS and CDR2 is YFSETQ. Losses at the gene ends were 2 bases for V and 4 bases for J; bases not matched to a gene: 2. The CDR3 protein is CASSLGTVYGYTF. CDR3 sequence (DNA): TGCGCCAGCAGCTTAGGGACAGTCTATGGCTACACCTTC.

In its sample, this clone was seen a few times. This chain joins TRBV28 and TRBJ2-7; D uncertain. Germline loops: CDR1 MDHEN, CDR2 SYDVKM. The V end lost 9 bases, the J end lost 0 bases, and 18 bases lay between the germline ends. This CDR3 region has 15 residues. In DNA, the CDR3 is TGTGCCAGTAGACCTCCCCAGATTCCCTCCTACGAGCAGTACTTC. Protein: CASRPPQIPSYEQYF.

About this clone itself: At one boundary the junction diverges from the germline segment, which might be a read error. The chain combines TRBV6-1 with TRBJ1-3, with D perhaps TRBD1 (5 bases). There are 15 residues in the CDR3. Germline V gives CDR1 MNHNS, CDR2 SASEGT. CDR3 loop: CASSEGVGAHHTIYF. The CDR3 region has the DNA TGTGCCAGCAGCGAAGGGGTCGGGGCCCACCACACCATATATTTT.

This clone was counted once. This chain uses TRBV7-9 with TRBJ1-5, with TRBD1 matching 10 bases. The germline V gene has CDR1 SEHNR and CDR2 FQNEAQ (reference sequence). This CDR3 has 17 residues. J was trimmed by 3 bases and V by 5 bases; bases with no gene match: 10. Written as DNA, the CDR3 is TGTGCCAGCAGCCGCCCCCCGGGGACAGGGGACAATCAGCCCCAGCATTTT. Its protein product is CASSRPPGTGDNQPQHF. Full variable domain (remainder filled in from reference TRBV7-9 and TRBJ1-5): DTGVSQNPRHKITKRGQNVTFRCDPISEHNRLYWYRQTLGQGPEFLTYFQNEAQLEKSRLLSDRFSAERPKGSFSTLEIQRTEQGDSAMYLCASSRPPGTGDNQPQHFGDGTRLSIL.

The gene calls are TRBV5-1 and TRBJ1-2; 12 bases are shared with TRBD1. The CDR3 sequence is 15 residues long. Germline V gene lookup returns CDR1 SGHRS and CDR2 YFSETQ. V shed 4 bases and J 2 bases; nucleotides not matched to a gene: 3. The CDR3 is CASSTGQGANYGYTF. CDR3 coding DNA: TGCGCCAGCAGCACGGGACAGGGGGCGAACTATGGCTACACCTTC.

The rearrangement uses TRBV29-1 and TRBJ2-7, with 10 bases matching TRBD2. From germline, CDR1 is SQVTM and CDR2 ANQGSEA. V lost 0 bases to trimming and J lost 1 base; unmatched junction nucleotides: 6. CDR3 length: 16 residues. Written as DNA, the CDR3 is TGCAGCGTTGAAGACTACCGAGCGGGAGGGTCCTACGAGCAGTACTTC. It codes for CSVEDYRAGGSYEQYF.

The chain is built from TRBV14 and TRBJ1-1; 8 nucleotides match TRBD1. The V gene's germline CDR1 is SGHDN and CDR2 FVKESK. The CDR3 length is 15 residues. Trimming removed 3 bases from V and 0 bases from J; junction bases left unmatched: 3. The CDR3 DNA follows: TGTGCCAGCAGCCAGTGGACAGGGATGAACACTGAAGCTTTCTTT. This translates into CASSQWTGMNTEAFF. Using reference TRBV14 and TRBJ1-1 for the parts outside the CDR3, the full variable domain is EAGVTQFPSHSVIEKGQTVTLRCDPISGHDNLYWYRRVMGKEIKFLLHFVKESKQDESGMPNNRFLAERTGGTYSTLKVQPAELEDSGVYFCASSQWTGMNTEAFFGQGTRLTVV.

V usage is TRBV5-5 and J usage is TRBJ1-2; D perhaps matches TRBD1 (5 bases). V shed 3 bases and J shed 5 bases, with 14 bases lying between them. Germline V gene lookup returns CDR1 SGHKS and CDR2 YYEKEE (reference sequence). The CDR3 covers 14 residues. The CDR3 DNA reads as TGTGCCAGCAGCTCGGAGACGGGGGGGTATGGCTACACCTTC. It yields the protein CASSSETGGYGYTF.

This chain uses TRBV9 with TRBJ1-2; no clear D gene. V gave up 4 bases and J gave up 3 bases, with 10 bases separating them. This CDR3 has 13 amino acids. Germline lookup yields CDR1 SGDLS and CDR2 YYNGEE. The CDR3 coding sequence is TGTGCCAGCAGCCTATTCGGGTACTATGGCTACACCTTC. Protein: CASSLFGYYGYTF.